The 14 T cell receptor beta chains given below trace back to one sample, sequenced in a study of beta chain bispecific antibodies for T cell cancers. Study outcomes and limitations: In these mixed samples, most targeted TRBV reads derived from the leukemia cell line.

Their antigen targets remain unknown. Blood mononuclear cells were expanded for roughly 3 days using either OKT3 anti-CD3 antibody or CD3/CD28 beads. MiXCR was run by TCRdb on the 5' RACE reads, yielding one entry per CDR3 protein. The table includes about 20,000 distinct CDR3 sequences, about 2.7% detected once. Specimen: healthy donor T cells cultured with leukemia cells. These receptors came from a human donor in good health. Some clones in this sample may be carry-over from other donors' samples.

This clonotype was seen at least ten times. This chain connects TRBV11-2 to TRBJ2-1; tentative D call: TRBD2 (7 bases). Trimming stripped 0 bases from V and 0 bases from J, with 12 bases between. Per germline, CDR1 SGHAT and CDR2 FQNNGV. There are 17 residues in the CDR3. CDR3 nucleotides: TGTGCCAGCAGCTTAGATCGGCGGGGGCGCTCCTACAATGAGCAGTTCTTC. It translates to CASSLDRRGRSYNEQFF.

About this clonotype: One end of the junction varies from germline; a read error may be responsible. The rearrangement joins TRBV12-3 or TRBV12-4 to TRBJ2-6; D might be TRBD1 (5 bases). The CDR3 runs to 13 residues. The CDR3, as DNA: TGTGCCAGCACGAGTTCTGGGGCCAACATCCTGACTTTC. It is translated as CASTSSGANILTF.

This clonotype was detected ten times or more. The V call is TRBV7-9, the J call TRBJ2-1; possible D gene TRBD2, 5 bases. The CDR3 is made up of 14 amino acids. The germline CDR1 and CDR2 sequences are SEHNR and FQNEAQ (reference sequence). V gave up 1 base and J gave up 8 bases, with 12 bases separating them. DNA for the CDR3: TGTGCCAGCAGCTTAGAAAATCGGCGGGATGAGCAGTTCTTC. This encodes CASSLENRRDEQFF.

This clonotype was counted only a few times. The V call is TRBV5-4, the J call TRBJ2-2, with 10 positions matching TRBD2. Germline values: CDR1 SGHNT, CDR2 YYREEE (reference sequence). Losses at the gene ends were 0 bases for V and 3 bases for J; bases not matched to a gene: 2. There are 16 residues in the CDR3. The CDR3 region is CASSLDSGGDTGELFF. CDR3 nucleotide sequence: TGTGCCAGCAGCTTGGACAGCGGGGGGGACACCGGGGAGCTGTTTTTT.

The sample holds a few counts of this clonotype. The chain employs TRBV5-1 and TRBJ2-2, with D hard to call. Trimming removed 3 bases from V and 3 bases from J, with 3 bases in between. Germline CDR1 reads SGHRS; CDR2 reads YFSETQ. The CDR3 contains 12 residues. This CDR3 reads CASSSHTGELFF. Written as DNA, the CDR3 is TGCGCCAGCAGCTCCCACACCGGGGAGCTGTTTTTT.

This clonotype was found many times. V is TRBV27 and J is TRBJ2-7; 8 bases match TRBD1. CDR3 length: 15 residues. The J segment lost 2 bases and the V segment lost 11 bases, leaving 14 bases of the junction unmatched. Germline CDR1 MNHEY, CDR2 SMNVEV (reference sequence). The chain's CDR3 is CACSSPGTGTYEQYF. The CDR3 nucleotides read TGTGCCTGCTCCTCCCCCGGGACAGGAACCTACGAGCAGTACTTC.

This clonotype was recorded at least ten times. This chain uses TRBV12-5 with TRBJ2-2; 8 positions match TRBD1. With V trimmed by 10 bases and J by 1 base, 2 bases remained unmatched. The CDR3 has 13 residues. Germline V gene lookup returns CDR1 LGHNT and CDR2 FRNRAP. CDR3 protein: CAKTGVNTGELFF. CDR3 bases: TGTGCTAAGACAGGGGTGAACACCGGGGAGCTGTTTTTT.

This sequence joins TRBV5-6 and TRBJ1-4, with D uncertain. From germline, CDR1 is SGHDT and CDR2 YYEEEE. There are 13 residues in the CDR3. The V and J ends lost 2 bases and 10 bases respectively, with 12 bases between them. In nucleotides, the CDR3 is TGTGCCAGCAGCTTTTGGAACGTCGGAAAACTGTTTTTT. Its protein is CASSFWNVGKLFF.

This clonotype qualifies as medium-sized. The J gene is TRBJ1-1, the V gene TRBV27; D ambiguous. Germline CDR1 is MNHEY and CDR2 is SMNVEV (reference sequence). The CDR3 covers 14 residues. V lost 5 bases, J lost 5 bases, and 15 bases lay in between. Here the CDR3 reads CASSAEGRRTEAFF. As DNA, the CDR3 is TGTGCCAGCAGTGCCGAGGGTCGTAGGACTGAAGCTTTCTTT.

The sample holds many counts of this clonotype. The chain couples TRBV5-1 to TRBJ2-1; D remains unclear. V was clipped by 3 bases and J by 10 bases, with 11 bases between them. CDR1 is SGHRS, CDR2 YFSETQ, per germline. The CDR3 contains 12 residues. The CDR3 DNA reads TGCGCCAGCAGCTATTCCGGACCAGAGCAGTTCTTC. Translation gives CASSYSGPEQFF.

This clonotype was counted ten times or more. The CDR3 DNA reads as TGCGCCAGCAGCCAACCGACAGGGGGGAGGTCCTACGAGCAGTACTTC. It specifies CASSQPTGGRSYEQYF. This rearrangement joins TRBV4-1 to TRBJ2-7; 9 bases align to TRBD1. V dropped 2 bases and J dropped 1; count of bases not matched to a gene: 6. The V gene's germline CDR1 is MGHRA and CDR2 YSYEKL. The CDR3 runs to 16 residues.

This clonotype was observed at least ten times. This chain joins TRBV15 and TRBJ2-7; D is ambiguous. CDR1 is LNHNV, CDR2 YYDKDF, per germline (reference sequence). The CDR3 contains 14 residues. V was clipped by 5 bases and J by 6 bases, with 17 bases between them. The CDR3 DNA reads TGTGCCACCAGCGTAGAGACACTCCTTAGCGAGCAGTACTTC. Its protein product is CATSVETLLSEQYF.

This clonotype showed up many times. The gene calls are TRBV28 and TRBJ1-6; TRBD1 might be the D (5 bases). There are 16 residues in the CDR3. V was pared by 3 bases and J by 7 bases, with 16 bases between. The V gene's germline CDR1 is MDHEN and CDR2 SYDVKM. The CDR3 bases are TGTGCCAGCAGTTTCTCTCCCGGGGCACCCAATTCACCCCTCCACTTT. Its protein product is CASSFSPGAPNSPLHF.

By share, this clonotype ranks as medium-sized. This chain links TRBV7-9 with TRBJ2-7, with D perhaps matching TRBD1 or TRBD2 (5 bases each). The CDR3 consists of 17 residues. V lost 3 bases and J 4 bases, leaving 22 bases between the germline ends. The germline V gene encodes CDR1 SEHNR and CDR2 FQNEAQ (reference sequence). The DNA of the CDR3 is TGTGCCAGCAGCTTCTGGGACGCCACCAAAGGATGGTACGAGCAGTACTTC. It encodes CASSFWDATKGWYEQYF.